The 29 T cell receptor beta chains below come from one sample, sequenced in a study of T-cell reconstitution after alpha-beta-depleted transplantation in children. As it was prepared, the TCRbeta library received unique molecular identifiers. Via MiXCR, TCRdb re-called the PCR reads, giving one row per CDR3 protein. The data hold 440,000 or so distinct CDR3 sequences, with 43% observed a single time. The source was PBMCs, collected before TCRalphabeta/CD19-depleted stem cell transplant. The receptors come from a girl under 10 years old with aplastic anemia, due to receive a stem cell transplant.

Many counts were recorded for this clonotype. The chain joins TRBV5-4 to TRBJ2-2; D possibly uses TRBD1 or TRBD2 (5 bases each). V was shortened by 5 bases and J by 1 base, with 18 bases between the two germline ends. Germline V gene data show CDR1 as SGHNT and CDR2 as YYREEE (reference sequence). The CDR3 is 17 residues long. The CDR3 DNA is TGTGCCAGCAGTTCGGGACGAGGAAGGCTGAACACCGGGGAGCTGTTTTTT. As protein: CASSSGRGRLNTGELFF.

This clonotype was observed a few times. V usage is TRBV5-1 and J usage is TRBJ2-3; 12 bases align to TRBD2. The V gene end was trimmed by 5 bases and the J gene end by 0 bases; junction bases not matched to a gene: 7. Per the germline V gene, CDR1 is SGHRS and CDR2 is YFSETQ. This CDR3 region has 17 residues. The CDR3, as DNA: TGCGCCAGCAGGGCCGGACTAGCGGGAACGAGCACAGATACGCAGTATTTT. Translated, it gives CASRAGLAGTSTDTQYF.

The chain carries TRBV24-1 and TRBJ2-1; D may be TRBD1 or TRBD2 (5 bases each). The germline gives CDR1 KGHDR, CDR2 SFDVKD. The length of the CDR3 is 16 residues. The ends were cut back, 0 bases at V and 9 bases at J, with 17 bases in the middle. CDR3 coding DNA: TGTGCCACCAGTGATTTGCGGTACCTGGATGGGACTGAGCAGTTCTTC. Amino acid sequence: CATSDLRYLDGTEQFF.

This clonotype was recorded a few times. This sequence joins TRBV12-3 or TRBV12-4 and TRBJ1-1, with D possibly matching TRBD1 (5 bases). This CDR3 has 15 amino acids. V lost 3 bases, J lost 4 bases, and 15 bases lay in between. As DNA, the CDR3 is TGTGCCAGCAGTTTGGATCCCGCAGGGTTCACTGAAGCTTTCTTT. Its translation is CASSLDPAGFTEAFF.

This rearrangement joins TRBV6-5 to TRBJ2-1; D is unclear. The CDR3 spans 12 residues. Germline-derived CDR1 and CDR2 are MNHEY and SVGAGI. V dropped 1 base and J dropped 9 bases, with 7 bases sitting between them. The CDR3 sequence is CASSYLGGEQFF. DNA of the CDR3: TGTGCCAGCAGTTACTTGGGCGGTGAGCAGTTCTTC.

The chain employs TRBV6-2 or TRBV6-3 and TRBJ2-2, with 8 nucleotides matching TRBD2. The CDR3 has 16 residues. Trimming at V came to 10 bases and at J to 2 bases, leaving 12 bases not matched to a gene. Germline-derived CDR1 and CDR2 are MNHEY and SVGEGT. The CDR3: CATRRLAGGNTGELFF. CDR3 in DNA: TGTGCCACCAGACGTCTAGCGGGCGGTAACACCGGGGAGCTGTTTTTT.

A few counts support this clonotype. This chain links TRBV7-6 with TRBJ2-1; 7 positions match TRBD2. Germline CDR1 is SGHVS and CDR2 is FNYEAQ. This CDR3 is built from 14 residues. With V trimmed by 5 bases and J by 8 bases, 9 bases remained unmatched. The CDR3 is CASSPRTRIDEQFF. Written as DNA, the CDR3 is TGTGCCAGCAGCCCAAGGACTAGAATTGATGAGCAGTTCTTC.

This sequence joins TRBV20-1 and TRBJ2-5; D tentatively reads TRBD1 or TRBD2 (6 bases each). Germline CDR1 reads DFQATT; CDR2 reads SNEGSKA (reference sequence). This CDR3 contains 14 residues. Trimming took 3 bases from V and 4 from J, leaving 15 bases between them. The CDR3 reads CSASRGRGGETQYF. Here the CDR3 DNA reads TGCAGTGCTAGCCGGGGGAGAGGGGGAGAGACCCAGTACTTC.

The chain employs TRBV7-2 and TRBJ2-7, with TRBD2 matching over 9 bases. Germline CDR1 is SGHTA and CDR2 is FQGNSA. This CDR3 contains 14 residues. The V gene end was trimmed by 3 bases and the J gene end by 7 bases; junction bases not matched to a gene: 7. The CDR3 bases are TGTGCCAGCAGCTTTGAGCGGGAGGCCCCTGAGCAGTACTTC. This codes for CASSFEREAPEQYF.

The rearrangement links TRBV20-1 to TRBJ2-1; D possibly corresponds to TRBD2 (5 bases). Germline loops: CDR1 DFQATT, CDR2 SNEGSKA (reference sequence). This CDR3 region has 16 residues. V gave up 6 bases and J gave up 0 bases, with 18 bases separating them. CDR3 sequence (DNA): TGCAGTGCCCCTATAGGAGCGAGGGCCTCCTACAATGAGCAGTTCTTC. Encoded protein: CSAPIGARASYNEQFF.

The chain couples TRBV10-3 to TRBJ1-2, with TRBD1 as a possible D gene (6 bases). The CDR3 is 14 amino acids. Germline CDR1 reads ENHRY; CDR2 reads SYGVKD. CDR3 amino acids: CALRKGGLDYGYTF. The CDR3 DNA is TGTGCTCTAAGAAAAGGGGGGTTAGACTATGGCTACACCTTC.

The CDR3 sequence is CASSYTNSYNEQFF. In DNA, the CDR3 is TGTGCCAGCAGCTATACCAACTCCTACAATGAGCAGTTCTTC. J is TRBJ2-1 and V is TRBV6-5; D remains unclear. Trimming left V 6 bases short and J 0 bases short, with 9 bases between. CDR1 is MNHEY, CDR2 SVGAGI, per germline. This CDR3 comprises 14 residues.

The chain carries TRBV28 and TRBJ1-3; TRBD1 matches at 10 bases. Trimming at V came to 5 bases and at J to 3 bases, leaving 7 bases not matched to a gene. The CDR3 loop spans 16 amino acids. Per the germline V gene, CDR1 is MDHEN and CDR2 is SYDVKM. CDR3 bases: TGTGCCAGCAGTACCCGACAGGGGGCGAATGGAAACACCATATATTTT. Its translation is CASSTRQGANGNTIYF. Supplemented by reference TRBV28 and TRBJ1-3, the full variable domain reads DVKVTQSSRYLVKRTGEKVFLECVQDMDHENMFWYRQDPGLGLRLIYFSYDVKMKEKGDIPEGYSVSREKKERFSLILESASTNQTSMYLCASSTRQGANGNTIYFGEGSWLTVV.

This chain's CDR3 is CSARDLGLMSSYEQYF. The CDR3, as DNA: TGCAGTGCTAGAGATCTAGGCTTAATGAGCTCCTACGAGCAGTACTTC. The J gene is TRBJ2-7, the V gene TRBV20-1; D is unclear. Germline V gene lookup returns CDR1 DFQATT and CDR2 SNEGSKA (reference sequence). The CDR3 sequence is 16 residues long. With 0 bases removed from V and 0 bases from J, the gap between germline ends came to 15 bases.

This clonotype was counted at least ten times. The chain links TRBV6-5 to TRBJ1-2, with a possible D match to TRBD1 (5 bases). The V and J ends lost 2 bases and 6 bases respectively, with 10 bases between them. The CDR3 has 13 residues. Per the germline V gene, CDR1 is MNHEY and CDR2 is SVGAGI. The CDR3 DNA reads as TGTGCCAGCAGTTACGAGGGAGGGGATGGCTACACCTTC. It codes for CASSYEGGDGYTF.

This clonotype was picked up one time. V usage is TRBV29-1 and J usage is TRBJ2-7, with 7 bases matching TRBD2. This CDR3 is built from 12 residues. Germline V gene data show CDR1 as SQVTM and CDR2 as ANQGSEA. V dropped 7 bases and J dropped 0; count of bases not matched to a gene: 3. The CDR3 DNA is TGCAGCGCGAGCGGGGCCTCCTACGAGCAGTACTTC. Translation: CSASGASYEQYF.

The V call is TRBV2, the J call TRBJ2-1, with TRBD2 as a possible D gene (6 bases). The length of the CDR3 is 15 residues. The germline gives CDR1 SNHLY, CDR2 FYNNEI. V shed 5 bases and J shed 7 bases, with 18 bases lying between them. The CDR3 region is CASSLTSPGWNEQFF. DNA of the CDR3: TGTGCCAGCAGTTTAACTAGCCCCGGATGGAATGAGCAGTTCTTC.

This clonotype has a handful of counts. The chain links TRBV28 to TRBJ1-5; D remains ambiguous. The CDR3 is made up of 14 amino acids. Germline V gene sequence: CDR1 MDHEN, CDR2 SYDVKM. V gave up 11 bases and J gave up 2 bases, with 16 bases separating them. The CDR3 here is CAAWSLRGNQPQHF. Written as DNA, the CDR3 is TGTGCCGCGTGGAGCCTGAGGGGCAATCAGCCCCAGCATTTT.

This clonotype was recorded at least ten times. The CDR3 is CASSYSIYLADNYGYTF. The CDR3 nucleotides are TGTGCCAGCAGTTACTCGATATATTTGGCGGACAACTATGGCTACACCTTC. The genes are TRBV6-5 and TRBJ1-2; no definite D call. The CDR3 runs 17 residues. From germline, CDR1 is MNHEY and CDR2 SVGAGI. V was shortened by 0 bases and J by 2 bases, with 16 bases between the two germline ends.

The chain links TRBV20-1 to TRBJ2-1; D not resolved. Germline V gene sequence: CDR1 DFQATT, CDR2 SNEGSKA (reference sequence). Deletions cut 3 bases from V and 10 bases from J, with 7 bases between. This CDR3 has 10 residues. CDR3 sequence (DNA): TGCAGTGCTAGTAGCAGGGAGCAGTTCTTC. This encodes CSASSREQFF.

This chain links TRBV5-1 with TRBJ2-7, with 9 bases fitting TRBD2. The CDR3 is 17 amino acids. Germline loops: CDR1 SGHRS, CDR2 YFSETQ. Trimming took 1 base from V and 1 from J; bases not matched to a gene: 9. DNA of the CDR3: TGCGCCAGCAGCTTGCGATCGGCTAGCGGGGTTTCCTACGAGCAGTACTTC. Residues: CASSLRSASGVSYEQYF.

This rearrangement joins TRBV5-1 to TRBJ2-7; TRBD1 is a possible D gene (8 bases). CDR3 size: 15 residues. In germline, CDR1 is SGHRS, CDR2 YFSETQ. The V and J ends lost 6 bases and 0 bases respectively, with 16 bases between them. The CDR3 region is CASTRGDRSSYEQYF. In DNA form, the CDR3 reads TGCGCCAGCACCCGGGGGGACAGGAGCTCCTACGAGCAGTACTTC.

This clonotype was seen only a few times. V usage is TRBV20-1 and J usage is TRBJ2-2; 12 bases match TRBD2. Germline V gene sequence: CDR1 DFQATT, CDR2 SNEGSKA (reference sequence). The CDR3 consists of 18 residues. The V segment lost 4 bases and the J segment 2 bases; nucleotides outside the gene matches: 11. The DNA for the CDR3 is TGCAGTGCTATGGGAGGACTAGCGGGAAGTCTAAACACCGGGGAGCTGTTTTTT. Protein product: CSAMGGLAGSLNTGELFF.

This clonotype was seen only a few times. The rearrangement links TRBV28 to TRBJ1-3, with D possibly matching TRBD1 (6 bases). The V end lost 6 bases, the J end lost 4 bases, and 10 bases lay between the germline ends. CDR3 size: 13 residues. Germline CDR1 reads MDHEN; CDR2 reads SYDVKM. Here the CDR3 DNA reads TGTGCCAGCAGACGCAGGGGAGGAAACACCATATATTTT. Translation gives CASRRRGGNTIYF.

In this sample, this clonotype turned up many times. V usage is TRBV7-2 and J usage is TRBJ2-5, with D unclear. The CDR3 is 15 amino acids. The germline V and J ends were trimmed by 2 bases and 1 base, with 11 bases remaining between them. Per germline, CDR1 SGHTA and CDR2 FQGNSA. CDR3 protein: CASSLMHSTQETQYF. In nucleotides, the CDR3 is TGTGCCAGCAGCTTAATGCATTCCACCCAAGAGACCCAGTACTTC.

This chain links TRBV20-1 with TRBJ1-1, with TRBD1 identical over 8 bases. Germline loops: CDR1 DFQATT, CDR2 SNEGSKA (reference sequence). With V trimmed by 6 bases and J by 5 bases, 8 bases remained unmatched. The CDR3 contains 13 residues. The CDR3 reads CSALRQGWTEAFF. The CDR3 DNA sequence: TGCAGTGCCCTACGACAGGGGTGGACTGAAGCTTTCTTT.

This clonotype has more than one count but fewer than ten. V usage is TRBV5-1 and J usage is TRBJ2-7; weak D call: TRBD2 (5 bases). V was pared by 2 bases and J by 4 bases, with 13 bases between. The germline CDR1 and CDR2 sequences are SGHRS and YFSETQ. CDR3 length equals 14 residues. CDR3 sequence: CASSFLDYKYEQYF. In nucleotides, the CDR3 is TGCGCCAGCAGCTTTCTAGACTACAAATACGAGCAGTACTTC.

This clonotype has just a few counts. This rearrangement joins TRBV5-1 to TRBJ2-2, with 7 bases matching TRBD2. Trimming took 4 bases from V and 6 from J; bases not matched to a gene: 3. Germline values: CDR1 SGHRS, CDR2 YFSETQ. This CDR3 has 13 amino acids. The CDR3, as DNA: TGCGCCAGCAGCCCTAGCGGACCCGGGGAGCTGTTTTTT. Its protein product is CASSPSGPGELFF.

The J gene is TRBJ1-1, the V gene TRBV12-3 or TRBV12-4, with no clear D. This CDR3 has 13 amino acids. Trimming left V 3 bases short and J 3 bases short, with 8 bases between. The CDR3 DNA is TGTGCCAGCAGTTTCGACCAGGACACTGAAGCTTTCTTT. This sequence encodes CASSFDQDTEAFF.